This TCR beta chain emerged from a study of T cell repertoires in cytomegalovirus infection. Study at large: It was the public TCR beta signatures that indicated both CMV infection and matching HLA type. Broader study findings: HLA-C-restricted CMV-specific TCR beta clonotypes were dominant in the ex vivo response.

About this clonotype: As yet, its antigen is unknown.

Germline-derived CDR1 and CDR2 are SQVTM and ANQGSEA. With 4 bases clipped from V and 6 bases from J, the junction kept 10 bases outside the gene matches. The CDR3 is 16 amino acids. TCRdb independently ran MiXCR on the reads; one entry per CDR3 protein. The data contain 650,000 to 850,000 distinct CDR3 sequences, about 27% of them singletons. This chain connects TRBV29-1 to TRBJ2-2, with 11 bases lining up with TRBD2. This TCR derives from a human donor in good health (CMV status not recorded). Some clones in this sample may be carry-over from other donors' samples. Sequences were derived from cultured CD8+ T cells from PBMCs, sampled from culture after CMV antigen stimulation. CDR3 nucleotide sequence: TGCAGCGTTGTGTTTAGCGGGGGGGCCGTGTCCGGGGAGCTGTTTTTT. It is translated as CSVVFSGGAVSGELFF.